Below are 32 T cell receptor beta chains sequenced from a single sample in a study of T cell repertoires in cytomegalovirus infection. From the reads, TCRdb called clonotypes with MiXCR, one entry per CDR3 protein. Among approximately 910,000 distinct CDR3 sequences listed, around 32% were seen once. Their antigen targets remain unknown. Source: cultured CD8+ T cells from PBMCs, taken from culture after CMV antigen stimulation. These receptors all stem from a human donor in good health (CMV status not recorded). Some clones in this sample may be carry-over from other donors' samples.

The CDR3 nucleotides read TGTGCCAGCAGTTCGGGGGGCCTATCCTACGAGCAGTACTTC. Its protein product is CASSSGGLSYEQYF. The V and J genes are TRBV12-3 or TRBV12-4 and TRBJ2-7, with D perhaps TRBD2 (7 bases). The CDR3 has 14 amino acids. The V end lost 4 bases, the J end lost 1 base, and 11 bases lay between the germline ends.

This CDR3 reads CASSYSVGLNSPLHF. Written as DNA, the CDR3 is TGTGCCAGCAGTTACTCGGTCGGCCTTAATTCACCCCTCCACTTT. This chain links TRBV6-5 with TRBJ1-6; no firm D call. V lost 0 bases, J lost 6 bases, and 9 bases lay in between. Germline V lookup: CDR1 MNHEY, CDR2 SVGAGI. This CDR3 contains 15 residues.

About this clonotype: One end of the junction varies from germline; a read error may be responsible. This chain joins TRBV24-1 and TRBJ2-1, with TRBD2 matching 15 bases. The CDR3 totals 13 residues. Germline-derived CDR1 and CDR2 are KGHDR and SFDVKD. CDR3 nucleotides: TGTGCCACCAGTGAGGGACTAGCGGGGGGCCTGGTCTTC. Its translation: CATSEGLAGGLVF.

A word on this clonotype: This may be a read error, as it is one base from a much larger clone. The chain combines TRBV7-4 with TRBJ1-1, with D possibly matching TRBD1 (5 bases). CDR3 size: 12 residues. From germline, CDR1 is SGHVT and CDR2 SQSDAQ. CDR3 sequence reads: CASSPWGTDAFF. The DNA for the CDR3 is TGTGCCAGCAGTCCCTGGGGGACTGATGCTTTCTTT.

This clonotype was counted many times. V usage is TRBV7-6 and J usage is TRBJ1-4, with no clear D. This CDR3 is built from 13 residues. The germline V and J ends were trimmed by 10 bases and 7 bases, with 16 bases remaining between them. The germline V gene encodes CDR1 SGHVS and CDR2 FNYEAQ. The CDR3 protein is CATPYVEGEKLFF. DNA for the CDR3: TGTGCCACCCCTTATGTGGAGGGTGAAAAACTGTTTTTT.

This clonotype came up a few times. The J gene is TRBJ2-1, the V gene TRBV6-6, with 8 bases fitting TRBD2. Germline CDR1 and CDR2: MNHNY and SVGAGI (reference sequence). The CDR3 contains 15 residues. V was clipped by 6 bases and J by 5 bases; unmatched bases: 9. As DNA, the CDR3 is TGTGCCAGCAGCCCGGGGGGGAACCTCAACAATGAGCAGTTCTTC. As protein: CASSPGGNLNNEQFF.

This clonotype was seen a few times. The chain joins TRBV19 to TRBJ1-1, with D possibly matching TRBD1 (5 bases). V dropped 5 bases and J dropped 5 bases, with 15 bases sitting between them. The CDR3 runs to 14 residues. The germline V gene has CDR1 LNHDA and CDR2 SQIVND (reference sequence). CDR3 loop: CASSFGHGGTEAFF. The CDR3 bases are TGTGCCAGTAGTTTCGGACATGGAGGTACTGAAGCTTTCTTT.

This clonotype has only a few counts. The CDR3 DNA follows: TGTGCCAGCAGTGACATGACAGGTTTCAATTCACCCCTCCACTTT. Its translation: CASSDMTGFNSPLHF. This chain joins TRBV25-1 and TRBJ1-6; tentatively, D is TRBD1 (6 bases). CDR3 length: 15 amino acids. Trimming left V 3 bases short and J 7 bases short, with 13 bases between. In germline, CDR1 is MGHDK, CDR2 SYGVNS.

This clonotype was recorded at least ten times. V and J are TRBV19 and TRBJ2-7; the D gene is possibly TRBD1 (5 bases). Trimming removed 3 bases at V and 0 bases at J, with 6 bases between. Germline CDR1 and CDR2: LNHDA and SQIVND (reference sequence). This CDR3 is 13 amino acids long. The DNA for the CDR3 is TGTGCCAGTAGTATCCAGGGCTCCTACGAGCAGTACTTC. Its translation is CASSIQGSYEQYF.

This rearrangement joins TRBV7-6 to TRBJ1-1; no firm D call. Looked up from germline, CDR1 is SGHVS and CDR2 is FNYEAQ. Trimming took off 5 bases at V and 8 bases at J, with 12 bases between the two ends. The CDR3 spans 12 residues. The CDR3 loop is CASSPIRIEAFF. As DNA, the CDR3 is TGTGCCAGCAGCCCAATTCGAATCGAAGCTTTCTTT. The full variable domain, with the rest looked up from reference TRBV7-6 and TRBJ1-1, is GAGVSQSPRYKVTKRGQDVALRCDPISGHVSLYWYRQALGQGPEFLTYFNYEAQQDKSGLPNDRFSAERPEGSISTLTIQRTEQRDSAMYRCASSPIRIEAFFGQGTRLTVV.

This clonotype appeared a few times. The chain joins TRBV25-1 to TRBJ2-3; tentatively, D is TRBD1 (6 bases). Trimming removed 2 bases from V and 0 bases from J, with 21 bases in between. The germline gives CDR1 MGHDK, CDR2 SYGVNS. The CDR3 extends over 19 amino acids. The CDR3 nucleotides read TGTGCCAGCAGTGAAACTAGTTCCCGGGCAGGGGCTAGCACAGATACGCAGTATTTT. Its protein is CASSETSSRAGASTDTQYF.

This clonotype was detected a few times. In nucleotides, the CDR3 is TGTGCCAGCAGCCTCAGCCCCTCGACAGTACAAGAGACCCAGTACTTC. Protein product: CASSLSPSTVQETQYF. The chain joins TRBV14 to TRBJ2-5; a possible D gene is TRBD1 (5 bases). This CDR3 region has 16 residues. Germline loops: CDR1 SGHDN, CDR2 FVKESK. The V gene lost 4 bases and the J gene lost 2 bases, with 17 bases spanning the gap.

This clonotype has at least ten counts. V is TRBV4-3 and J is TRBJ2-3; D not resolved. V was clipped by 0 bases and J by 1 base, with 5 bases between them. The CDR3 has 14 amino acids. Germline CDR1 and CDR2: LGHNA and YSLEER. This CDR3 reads CASSQDAGTDTQYF. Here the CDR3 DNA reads TGCGCCAGCAGCCAAGATGCCGGCACAGATACGCAGTATTTT.

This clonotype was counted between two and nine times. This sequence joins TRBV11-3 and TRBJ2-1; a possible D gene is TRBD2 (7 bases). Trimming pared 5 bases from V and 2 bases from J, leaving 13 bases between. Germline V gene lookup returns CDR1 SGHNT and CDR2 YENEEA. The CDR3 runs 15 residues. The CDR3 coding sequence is TGTGCCAGCAGCCCGGACAGCGGGACCTACAATGAGCAGTTCTTC. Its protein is CASSPDSGTYNEQFF.

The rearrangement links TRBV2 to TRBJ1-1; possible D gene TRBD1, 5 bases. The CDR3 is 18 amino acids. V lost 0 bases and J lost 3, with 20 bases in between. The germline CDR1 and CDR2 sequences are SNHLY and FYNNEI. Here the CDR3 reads CASSEAGFGALADTEAFF. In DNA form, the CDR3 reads TGTGCCAGCAGTGAAGCGGGGTTTGGGGCCCTCGCAGACACTGAAGCTTTCTTT.

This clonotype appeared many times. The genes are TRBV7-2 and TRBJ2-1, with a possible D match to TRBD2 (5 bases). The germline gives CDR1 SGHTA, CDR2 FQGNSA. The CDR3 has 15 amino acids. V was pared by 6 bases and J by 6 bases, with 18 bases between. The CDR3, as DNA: TGTGCCAGCAGTCATGACCGGACGAGCGGCAATGAGCAGTTCTTC. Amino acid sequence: CASSHDRTSGNEQFF.

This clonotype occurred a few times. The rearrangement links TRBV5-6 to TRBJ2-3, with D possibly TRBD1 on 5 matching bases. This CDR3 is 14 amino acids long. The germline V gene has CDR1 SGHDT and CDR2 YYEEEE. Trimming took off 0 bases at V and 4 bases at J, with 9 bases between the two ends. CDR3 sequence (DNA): TGTGCCAGCAGCTTGGGGCTAGGGGCAGATACGCAGTATTTT. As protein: CASSLGLGADTQYF. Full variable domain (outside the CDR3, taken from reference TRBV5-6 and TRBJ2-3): DAGVTQSPTHLIKTRGQQVTLRCSPKSGHDTVSWYQQALGQGPQFIFQYYEEEERQRGNFPDRFSGHQFPNYSSELNVNALLLGDSALYLCASSLGLGADTQYFGPGTRLTVL.

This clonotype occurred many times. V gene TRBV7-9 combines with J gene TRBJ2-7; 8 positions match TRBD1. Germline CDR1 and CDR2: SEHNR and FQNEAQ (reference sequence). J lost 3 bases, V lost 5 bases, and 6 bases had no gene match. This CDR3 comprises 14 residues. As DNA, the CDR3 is TGTGCCAGCAGCCCAGGGGACAGGCACTACGAGCAGTACGTC. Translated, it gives CASSPGDRHYEQYV.

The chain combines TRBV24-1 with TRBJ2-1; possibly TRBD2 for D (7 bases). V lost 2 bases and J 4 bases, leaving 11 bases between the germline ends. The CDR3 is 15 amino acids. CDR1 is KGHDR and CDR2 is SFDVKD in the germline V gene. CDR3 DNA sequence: TGTGCCACCAGTGATTCCGGGGGGCTTTACAATGAGCAGTTCTTC. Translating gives CATSDSGGLYNEQFF.

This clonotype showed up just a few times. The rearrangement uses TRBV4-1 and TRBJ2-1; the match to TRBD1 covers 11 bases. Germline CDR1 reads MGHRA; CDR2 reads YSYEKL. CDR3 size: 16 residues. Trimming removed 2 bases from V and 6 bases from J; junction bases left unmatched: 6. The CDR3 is CASSQPGQGARNEQFF. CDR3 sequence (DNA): TGCGCCAGCAGCCAACCTGGACAGGGGGCGCGCAATGAGCAGTTCTTC.

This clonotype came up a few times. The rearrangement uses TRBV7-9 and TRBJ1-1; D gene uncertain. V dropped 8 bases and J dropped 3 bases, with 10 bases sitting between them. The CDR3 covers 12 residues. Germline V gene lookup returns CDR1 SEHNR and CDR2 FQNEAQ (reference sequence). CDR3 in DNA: TGTGCCAGCGATTATTGGGACACTGAAGCTTTCTTT. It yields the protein CASDYWDTEAFF.

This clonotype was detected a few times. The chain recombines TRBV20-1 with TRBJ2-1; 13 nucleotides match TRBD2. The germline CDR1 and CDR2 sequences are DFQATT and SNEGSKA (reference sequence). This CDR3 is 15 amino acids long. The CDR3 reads CSPEGLAGIYNEQFF. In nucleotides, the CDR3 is TGCAGCCCAGAGGGACTAGCGGGGATATACAATGAGCAGTTCTTC.

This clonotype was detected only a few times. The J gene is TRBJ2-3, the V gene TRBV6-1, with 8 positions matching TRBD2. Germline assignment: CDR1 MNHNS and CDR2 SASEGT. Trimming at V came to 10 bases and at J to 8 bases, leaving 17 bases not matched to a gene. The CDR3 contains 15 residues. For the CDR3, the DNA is TGTGCCACCCGTGAGGCGGGGGGCCGGGCTAGTACGCAGTATTTT. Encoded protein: CATREAGGRASTQYF.

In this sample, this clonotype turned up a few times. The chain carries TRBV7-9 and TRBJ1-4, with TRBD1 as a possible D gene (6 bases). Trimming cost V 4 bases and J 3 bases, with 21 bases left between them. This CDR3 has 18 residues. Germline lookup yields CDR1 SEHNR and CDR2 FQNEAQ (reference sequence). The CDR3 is CASSSTQGPTEANEKLFF. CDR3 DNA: TGTGCCAGCAGCTCTACACAGGGCCCGACGGAAGCTAATGAAAAACTGTTTTTT.

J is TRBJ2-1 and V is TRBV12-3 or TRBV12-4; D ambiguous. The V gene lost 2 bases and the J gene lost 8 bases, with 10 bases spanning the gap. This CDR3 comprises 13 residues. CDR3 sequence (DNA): TGTGCCAGCAGTTTAAGGGCCTCCGATGAGCAGTTCTTC. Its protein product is CASSLRASDEQFF.

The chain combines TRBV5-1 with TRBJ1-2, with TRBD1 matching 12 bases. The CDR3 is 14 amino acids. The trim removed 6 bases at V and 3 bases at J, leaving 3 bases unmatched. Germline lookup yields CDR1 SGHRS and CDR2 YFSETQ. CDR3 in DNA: TGCGCCAGCACCGGGACAGGGGGCGACTATGGCTACACCTTC. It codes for CASTGTGGDYGYTF.

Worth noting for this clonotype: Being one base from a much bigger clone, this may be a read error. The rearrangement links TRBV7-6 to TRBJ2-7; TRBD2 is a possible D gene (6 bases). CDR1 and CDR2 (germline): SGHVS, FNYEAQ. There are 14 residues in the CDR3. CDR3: CANSLGISGYEQYF. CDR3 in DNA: TGTGCCAACAGCTTAGGGATTAGCGGTTACGAGCAGTACTTC.

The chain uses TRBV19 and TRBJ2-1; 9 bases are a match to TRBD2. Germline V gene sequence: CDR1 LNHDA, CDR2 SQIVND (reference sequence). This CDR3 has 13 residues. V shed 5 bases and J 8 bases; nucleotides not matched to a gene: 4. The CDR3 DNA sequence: TGTGCCAGTAGTGGGACTAGCTATTATGAGCAGTTCTTC. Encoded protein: CASSGTSYYEQFF. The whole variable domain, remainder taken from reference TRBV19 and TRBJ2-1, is DGGITQSPKYLFRKEGQNVTLSCEQNLNHDAMYWYRQDPGQGLRLIYYSQIVNDFQKGDIAEGYSVSREKKESFPLTVTSAQKNPTAFYLCASSGTSYYEQFFGPGTRLTVL.

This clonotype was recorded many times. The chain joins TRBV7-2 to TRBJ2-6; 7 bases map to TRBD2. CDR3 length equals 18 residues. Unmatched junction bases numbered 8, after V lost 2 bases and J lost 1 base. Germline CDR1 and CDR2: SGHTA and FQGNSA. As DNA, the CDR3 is TGTGCCAGCAGCTTAAACCGGGCAGCGGGGTCTGGGGCCAACGTCCTGACTTTC. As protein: CASSLNRAAGSGANVLTF.

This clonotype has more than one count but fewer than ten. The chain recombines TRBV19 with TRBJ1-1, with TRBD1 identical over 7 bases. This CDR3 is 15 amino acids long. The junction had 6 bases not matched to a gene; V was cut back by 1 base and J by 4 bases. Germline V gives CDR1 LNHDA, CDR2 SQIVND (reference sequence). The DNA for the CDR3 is TGTGCCAGTAGTATAGTTGAGGGGGCCTTCACTGAAGCTTTCTTT. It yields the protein CASSIVEGAFTEAFF.

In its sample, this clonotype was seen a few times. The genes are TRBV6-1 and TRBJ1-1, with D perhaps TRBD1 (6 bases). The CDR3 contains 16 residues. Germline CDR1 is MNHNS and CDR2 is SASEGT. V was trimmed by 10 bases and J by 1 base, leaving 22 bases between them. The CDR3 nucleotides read TGTGCCACCTTATACAAGCCCACAGGGTGGAACACTGAAGCTTTCTTT. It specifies CATLYKPTGWNTEAFF.

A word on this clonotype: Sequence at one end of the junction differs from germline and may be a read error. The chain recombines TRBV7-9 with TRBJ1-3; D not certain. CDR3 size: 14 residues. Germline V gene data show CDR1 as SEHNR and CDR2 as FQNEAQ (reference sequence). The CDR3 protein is CTSSSDWSGNTIYF. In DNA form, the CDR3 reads TGTACCAGCAGCTCCGATTGGAGTGGAAACACCATATATTTT.